These 26 T cell receptor beta chains originate from one sample sequenced in a study of CD8 T cells in ankylosing spondylitis. TCRdb fed the 5' RACE reads into MiXCR, producing one record per CDR3 protein. The table shows 210,000 or so distinct CDR3 sequences, with approximately 24% occurring only once. Sequencing input: blood, either unsorted or a sorted T cell fraction (not recorded which). The receptor source for this set is a male donor with ankylosing spondylitis or in good health (not recorded which).

This clonotype was seen ten or more times. The chain couples TRBV7-2 to TRBJ2-1, with 9 positions matching TRBD2. CDR3 length equals 14 residues. The germline CDR1 and CDR2 sequences are SGHTA and FQGNSA. V gave up 1 base and J gave up 9 bases; unmatched junction bases: 4. The CDR3 DNA is TGTGCCAGCAGCTTAGGCGGGAGGGCCATTGAGCAGTTCTTC. This gives the protein CASSLGGRAIEQFF. Complete variable domain (other parts from reference TRBV7-2 and TRBJ2-1): GAGVSQSPSNKVTEKGKDVELRCDPISGHTALYWYRQSLGQGLEFLIYFQGNSAPDKSGLPSDRFSAERTGGSVSTLTIQRTQQEDSAVYLCASSLGGRAIEQFFGPGTRLTVL.

This clonotype has at least ten counts. The chain links TRBV21-1 to TRBJ2-1; the D call of TRBD2 is as the table states it, not checked on the DNA. TRBV21-1 is noted as a pseudogene. The CDR3 is 17 amino acids. The CDR3 DNA reads as TGTGCCAGCATCCTAGCGGGAGGGCCCCACCTCTACAATGAGCAGTTCTTC. It specifies CASILAGGPHLYNEQFF.

The sample holds many counts of this clonotype. V is TRBV7-9 and J is TRBJ2-5, with D possibly TRBD2 on 6 matching bases. V lost 5 bases and J lost 2, with 12 bases in between. Per the germline V gene, CDR1 is SEHNR and CDR2 is FQNEAQ (reference sequence). The CDR3 contains 14 residues. Here the CDR3 DNA reads TGTGCCAGCAGCCGTATACGGGAGCAAGAGACCCAGTACTTC. Protein sequence: CASSRIREQETQYF.

This clonotype was observed a few times. The chain uses TRBV5-1 and TRBJ2-3; 7 bases align to TRBD2. Germline V gives CDR1 SGHRS, CDR2 YFSETQ. V gave up 1 base and J gave up 2 bases; unmatched junction bases: 7. The CDR3 contains 16 residues. CDR3 nucleotide sequence: TGCGCCAGCAGCTTGTTCCAGCGGGGAAACACAGATACGCAGTATTTT. Its translation: CASSLFQRGNTDTQYF.

This clonotype came up a few times. The rearrangement uses TRBV5-1 and TRBJ2-5; 11 nucleotides align to TRBD1. From germline, CDR1 is SGHRS and CDR2 YFSETQ. The CDR3 extends over 16 amino acids. V was pared by 4 bases and J by 3 bases, with 8 bases of the junction left unmatched. CDR3: CASSPLPGQGEETQYF. In DNA form, the CDR3 reads TGCGCCAGCAGCCCTCTACCGGGACAGGGGGAAGAGACCCAGTACTTC.

This chain uses TRBV29-1 with TRBJ1-1, with D hard to call. The germline gives CDR1 SQVTM, CDR2 ANQGSEA. CDR3 length: 12 residues. Trimming left V 4 bases short and J 0 bases short, with 6 bases between. The CDR3 here is CSVVRVNTEAFF. The CDR3, as DNA: TGCAGCGTTGTAAGGGTGAACACTGAAGCTTTCTTT.

In this sample, this clonotype turned up many times. V and J are TRBV18 and TRBJ2-1; 8 nucleotides align to TRBD1. The CDR3 runs to 17 residues. V was clipped by 0 bases and J by 3 bases; unmatched bases: 7. CDR1 is KGHSH, CDR2 LQKENI, per germline. CDR3 coding DNA: TGTGCCAGCTCACCACCGGGCGCAGGGGGCTACTACAATGAGCAGTTCTTC. Translated: CASSPPGAGGYYNEQFF.

This clonotype was found many times. CDR3 amino acids: CASSPYPSTDTQYF. CDR3 nucleotides: TGTGCCAGCAGCCCCTATCCTAGCACAGATACGCAGTATTTT. The V call is TRBV3-1, the J call TRBJ2-3; unclear D gene. Trimming left V 4 bases short and J 0 bases short, with 8 bases between. Germline V gene sequence: CDR1 LGHDT, CDR2 YNNKEL (reference sequence). The CDR3 sequence is 14 residues long.

This clonotype was seen repeatedly, ten times or more. This chain joins TRBV29-1 and TRBJ2-7; D possibly corresponds to TRBD1 (6 bases). The CDR3 is made up of 14 amino acids. V lost 3 bases to trimming and J lost 5 bases, with 17 bases between them. Germline-derived CDR1 and CDR2 are SQVTM and ANQGSEA. The CDR3 spells CSVDARSGAHEQYF. The CDR3 DNA follows: TGCAGCGTTGATGCAAGATCAGGGGCCCACGAGCAGTACTTC.

This clonotype was observed many times. This chain connects TRBV25-1 to TRBJ2-5; 7 bases are shared with TRBD1. The germline V gene encodes CDR1 MGHDK and CDR2 SYGVNS. The CDR3 loop spans 15 amino acids. V lost 5 bases and J lost 2; bases outside the gene matches: 8. The CDR3 reads CASSMGTELQETQYF. The CDR3 DNA reads TGTGCCAGCAGTATGGGGACAGAACTTCAAGAGACCCAGTACTTC.

The chain employs TRBV12-5 and TRBJ2-3; weak D call: TRBD2 (6 bases). Germline CDR1 reads LGHNT; CDR2 reads FRNRAP. Trimming pared 4 bases from V and 2 bases from J, leaving 13 bases between. There are 15 residues in the CDR3. CDR3 amino acids: CASGSLADFTDTQYF. CDR3 sequence (DNA): TGTGCTAGTGGTTCATTAGCGGATTTCACAGATACGCAGTATTTT. The complete variable domain, with remaining parts taken from reference TRBV12-5 and TRBJ2-3, reads DARVTQTPRHKVTEMGQEVTMRCQPILGHNTVFWYRQTMMQGLELLAYFRNRAPLDDSGMPKDRFSAEMPDATLATLKIQPSEPRDSAVYFCASGSLADFTDTQYFGPGTRLTVL.

Regarding this clonotype: Just one base apart from a much larger clone, this may be a read error. This sequence joins TRBV10-3 and TRBJ1-6; D gene uncertain. Germline lookup yields CDR1 ENHRY and CDR2 SYGVKD. The germline V and J ends were trimmed by 0 bases and 11 bases, with 5 bases remaining between them. CDR3 length equals 12 residues. Here the CDR3 reads CAISESRPPLHF. The CDR3 DNA is TGTGCCATCAGTGAGTCACGGCCACCCCTCCACTTT.

A few counts support this clonotype. This sequence joins TRBV5-5 and TRBJ2-3; D is perhaps TRBD2 (5 bases). CDR3 length: 14 amino acids. Germline V lookup: CDR1 SGHKS, CDR2 YYEKEE (reference sequence). Trimming took 4 bases from V and 2 from J, leaving 11 bases between them. The CDR3 DNA reads TGTGCCAGCAGCCATAGCGTAAACACAGATACGCAGTATTTT. Amino acids: CASSHSVNTDTQYF.

In its sample, this clonotype was seen a few times. Germline is not matched at one junction end, which may reflect a read error. J is TRBJ2-3 and V is TRBV15; 9 positions match TRBD1. The CDR3 is made up of 13 amino acids. Per germline, CDR1 LNHNV and CDR2 YYDKDF (reference sequence). The CDR3 sequence is CATRRDRGDTQYF. The CDR3 nucleotides are TGTGCCACCAGAAGAGACAGGGGGGATACGCAGTATTTT.

The chain employs TRBV20-1 and TRBJ1-6; perhaps TRBD1 as D (6 bases). CDR1 and CDR2 (germline): DFQATT, SNEGSKA (reference sequence). The CDR3 consists of 16 residues. V shed 1 base and J shed 0 bases, with 10 bases lying between them. The CDR3 region is CSARGGGSSYNSPLHF. CDR3 DNA sequence: TGCAGTGCTAGAGGAGGGGGGAGCTCCTATAATTCACCCCTCCACTTT.

This clonotype has more than one count but fewer than ten. The chain recombines TRBV20-1 with TRBJ2-7, with 8 nucleotides matching TRBD2. The germline CDR1 and CDR2 sequences are DFQATT and SNEGSKA (reference sequence). The CDR3 extends over 17 amino acids. Unmatched junction bases numbered 16, after V lost 4 bases and J lost 2 bases. Here the CDR3 reads CSAKIPLLAGSTYEQYF. In nucleotides, the CDR3 is TGCAGTGCTAAGATCCCCCTTCTAGCGGGTTCAACCTACGAGCAGTACTTC.

This clonotype appeared many times. V usage is TRBV4-2 and J usage is TRBJ1-1, with D unclear. Trimming left V 0 bases short and J 0 bases short, with 8 bases between. CDR3 length: 15 residues. Germline assignment: CDR1 LGHNA and CDR2 YNFKEQ. The CDR3, as DNA: TGTGCCAGCAGCCAAGAACCCGGGGTGAACACTGAAGCTTTCTTT. Translating gives CASSQEPGVNTEAFF.

This clonotype was counted between two and nine times. The V gene is TRBV20-1, the J gene TRBJ2-1, with D maybe TRBD2 (5 bases). Deletions cut 3 bases from V and 1 base from J, with 10 bases between. Per the germline V gene, CDR1 is DFQATT and CDR2 is SNEGSKA (reference sequence). The CDR3 is made up of 14 amino acids. The CDR3 here is CSARAGISYNEQFF. In DNA, the CDR3 is TGCAGTGCTAGGGCCGGGATATCCTACAATGAGCAGTTCTTC.

This clonotype was seen more than once but under ten times. The chain uses TRBV12-3 or TRBV12-4 and TRBJ2-1; 12 bases match TRBD2. CDR3 length equals 14 residues. Trimming took 5 bases from V and 8 from J; bases not matched to a gene: 4. The CDR3 DNA reads as TGTGCCAGCAGTGGACTAGCGGGAAGAGATGAGCAGTTCTTC. The encoded protein is CASSGLAGRDEQFF.

V and J are TRBV5-1 and TRBJ1-1; 7 nucleotides agree with TRBD1. There are 15 residues in the CDR3. V shed 3 bases and J 4 bases; nucleotides not matched to a gene: 9. The germline V gene encodes CDR1 SGHRS and CDR2 YFSETQ. The CDR3 protein is CASSSPDRVVTEAFF. CDR3 sequence (DNA): TGCGCCAGCAGCTCCCCTGACAGGGTGGTCACTGAAGCTTTCTTT.

This clonotype was observed at least ten times. The chain uses TRBV12-3 or TRBV12-4 and TRBJ2-1; tentative D call: TRBD1 (5 bases). The CDR3 is made up of 11 amino acids. V lost 5 bases and J 12 bases, leaving 11 bases between the germline ends. CDR3 residues: CASSLGVGQFF. The CDR3 DNA sequence: TGTGCCAGCAGTCTAGGGGTCGGGCAGTTCTTC.

The V and J genes are TRBV6-5 and TRBJ2-5, with 10 bases matching TRBD1. The CDR3 is made up of 17 amino acids. Germline CDR1 and CDR2: MNHEY and SVGAGI. V lost 0 bases and J lost 2; bases outside the gene matches: 6. The CDR3 is CASSYSVGTGAQETQYF. In DNA, the CDR3 is TGTGCCAGCAGTTACTCTGTCGGGACAGGGGCGCAAGAGACCCAGTACTTC.

This clonotype was seen a few times. The rearrangement joins TRBV29-1 to TRBJ1-2; perhaps TRBD1 as D (5 bases). The CDR3 has 14 residues. V was trimmed by 3 bases and J by 7 bases, leaving 18 bases between them. CDR1 is SQVTM and CDR2 is ANQGSEA in the germline V gene. CDR3 sequence reads: CSVEVGGRGGGYTF. DNA for the CDR3: TGCAGCGTTGAGGTCGGGGGACGAGGAGGTGGCTACACCTTC.

The table lists this clonotype with a few counts. The chain uses TRBV10-3 and TRBJ2-1; 10 bases match TRBD2. Germline V lookup: CDR1 ENHRY, CDR2 SYGVKD. The CDR3 runs to 14 residues. Trimming at V came to 10 bases and at J to 8 bases, leaving 11 bases not matched to a gene. The CDR3 is CANAALAGADEQFF. CDR3 bases: TGTGCCAACGCCGCCCTAGCGGGAGCGGATGAGCAGTTCTTC.

This clonotype was recorded a few times. The V gene is TRBV20-1, the J gene TRBJ2-7; no firm D call. V was trimmed by 6 bases and J by 2 bases, leaving 17 bases between them. The germline gives CDR1 DFQATT, CDR2 SNEGSKA (reference sequence). This CDR3 contains 14 residues. CDR3 bases: TGCAGTGCAAACCCCAGGATAGGAACCTACGAGCAGTACTTC. Translation gives CSANPRIGTYEQYF.

This clonotype was counted ten times or more. The rearrangement uses TRBV20-1 and TRBJ2-7, with unresolved D. Trimming pared 3 bases from V and 1 base from J, leaving 13 bases between. The CDR3 is 14 residues long. The germline V gene encodes CDR1 DFQATT and CDR2 SNEGSKA (reference sequence). The CDR3 region is CSARIQPTSYEQYF. The DNA for the CDR3 is TGCAGTGCTAGGATCCAGCCGACATCCTACGAGCAGTACTTC.